One and the same sample provided the 12 T cell receptor beta chains below, sequenced in a study of T cells in Graves' hyperthyroidism and ophthalmopathy. From RNA transcripts, TCR beta CDR3 regions were amplified. An initial round of RT-PCR targeting the TCR CDR3 relied on the HTBI primer set. TCRdb ran MiXCR on the multiplex PCR reads and lists one entry per CDR3 protein. The sample has approximately 410,000 distinct CDR3 sequences; roughly 15% are singletons. The sample consisted of blood. The source is a woman aged 18-30 years with Graves' hyperthyroidism.

The chain combines TRBV7-2 with TRBJ1-1, with D uncertain. V lost 1 base and J 6 bases, leaving 9 bases between the germline ends. The CDR3 is 13 residues long. The germline gives CDR1 SGHTA, CDR2 FQGNSA. CDR3 coding DNA: TGTGCCAGCAGCTTAGAGAGGAGACCTGAAGCTTTCTTT. It specifies CASSLERRPEAFF.

This sequence joins TRBV5-1 and TRBJ2-5; 11 bases fit TRBD2. The CDR3 runs 17 residues. The junction had 16 bases not matched to a gene; V was cut back by 0 bases and J by 12 bases. Germline CDR1 reads SGHRS; CDR2 reads YFSETQ. DNA for the CDR3: TGCGCCAGCAGCTTGGGCCGACGAACTAGCGGGAGTTCCCCCGAGTACTTC. Protein product: CASSLGRRTSGSSPEYF.

This clonotype has more than one count but fewer than ten. This chain uses TRBV10-2 with TRBJ1-1, with D possibly TRBD1 on 6 matching bases. V lost 4 bases and J lost 4, with 19 bases in between. The CDR3 is 16 amino acids. Germline V gives CDR1 WSHSY, CDR2 SAAADI. This CDR3 is CASSVLQGRGGTEAFF. CDR3 coding DNA: TGCGCCAGCAGTGTCCTTCAGGGGCGCGGGGGCACTGAAGCTTTCTTT.

This clonotype was seen at least ten times. The chain has TRBV28 and TRBJ2-5, with D perhaps TRBD2 (5 bases). In germline, CDR1 is MDHEN, CDR2 SYDVKM. Trimming removed 0 bases from V and 3 bases from J, with 14 bases in between. The CDR3 has 16 amino acids. CDR3 amino acids: CASSLWSSHGKETQYF. The CDR3 nucleotides are TGTGCCAGCAGTTTATGGTCCTCACACGGGAAAGAGACCCAGTACTTC. Filled out from reference TRBV28 and TRBJ2-5, the complete variable domain reads DVKVTQSSRYLVKRTGEKVFLECVQDMDHENMFWYRQDPGLGLRLIYFSYDVKMKEKGDIPEGYSVSREKKERFSLILESASTNQTSMYLCASSLWSSHGKETQYFGPGTRLLVL.

This clonotype came up a few times. The chain is built from TRBV7-9 and TRBJ2-3; 7 bases are a match to TRBD2. Unmatched junction bases numbered 5, after V lost 11 bases and J lost 0 bases. The CDR3 consists of 13 residues. The germline CDR1 and CDR2 sequences are SEHNR and FQNEAQ (reference sequence). CDR3 DNA: TGTGCCGGGAGACTAGCTAGCACAGATACGCAGTATTTT. Protein: CAGRLASTDTQYF.

This clonotype was counted once. The chain joins TRBV7-9 to TRBJ2-1, with D unclear. Germline V gives CDR1 SEHNR, CDR2 FQNEAQ (reference sequence). This CDR3 spans 16 amino acids. Trimming stripped 1 base from V and 2 bases from J, with 12 bases between. DNA for the CDR3: TGTGCCAGCAGCTTAGAGGAAGGTGACGCCTACAATGAGCAGTTCTTC. It encodes CASSLEEGDAYNEQFF.

Details on this clonotype: A single base separates this from a much larger clone, so it may be a read error. The rearrangement uses TRBV11-1 and TRBJ2-7, with D possibly TRBD1 on 6 matching bases. The J call could be wrong; TRBJ2-1 is a better fit for the DNA end. This CDR3 has 15 residues. Germline values: CDR1 SGHAT, CDR2 FQDESV (reference sequence). The CDR3 loop is CASSFGQLDSYEQFF. The CDR3 DNA sequence: TGTGCCAGCAGCTTCGGACAGTTAGACTCCTACGAGCAGTTCTTC.

In its sample, this clonotype was seen many times. The V gene is TRBV7-9, the J gene TRBJ2-7; 7 bases are a match to TRBD1. The CDR3 runs 17 residues. Germline V gene data show CDR1 as SEHNR and CDR2 as FQNEAQ (reference sequence). V shed 3 bases and J 0 bases; nucleotides not matched to a gene: 11. For the CDR3, the DNA is TGTGCCAGCAGCTTCTTCCCCCGACAGGGCCCCTCCTACGAGCAGTACTTC. It yields the protein CASSFFPRQGPSYEQYF.

This clonotype was counted only a few times. The chain recombines TRBV11-2 with TRBJ1-1, with 8 bases matching TRBD1. Germline CDR1 is SGHAT and CDR2 is FQNNGV. V was pared by 2 bases and J by 5 bases, with 7 bases of the junction left unmatched. The CDR3 totals 15 residues. CDR3 loop: CASSLMGTGGTEAFF. The CDR3 nucleotides are TGTGCCAGCAGCTTAATGGGGACAGGCGGTACTGAAGCTTTCTTT.

V and J are TRBV25-1 and TRBJ2-1; 9 bases match TRBD1. V was clipped by 2 bases and J by 10 bases; unmatched bases: 9. CDR3 length equals 15 residues. The germline CDR1 and CDR2 sequences are MGHDK and SYGVNS. Here the CDR3 reads CASSEPGTGRSEQFF. The CDR3, as DNA: TGTGCCAGCAGTGAACCGGGGACAGGGCGTAGCGAGCAGTTCTTC.

This clonotype was observed many times. V gene TRBV20-1 combines with J gene TRBJ2-5; either TRBD1 or TRBD2 may fit D (6 bases each). This CDR3 has 15 residues. V lost 3 bases and J 5 bases, leaving 19 bases between the germline ends. Germline lookup yields CDR1 DFQATT and CDR2 SNEGSKA (reference sequence). The chain's CDR3 is CSASGGEGGRETQYF. CDR3 sequence (DNA): TGCAGTGCTAGTGGGGGCGAGGGGGGCCGGGAGACCCAGTACTTC.

This clonotype was seen ten or more times. The chain combines TRBV5-6 with TRBJ2-7, with 9 bases fitting TRBD1. With V trimmed by 3 bases and J by 6 bases, 7 bases remained unmatched. The germline gives CDR1 SGHDT, CDR2 YYEEEE. This CDR3 has 14 amino acids. The CDR3 reads CASSSGTGSSEQYF. Here the CDR3 DNA reads TGTGCCAGCAGCTCCGGGACAGGGTCTTCCGAGCAGTACTTC.